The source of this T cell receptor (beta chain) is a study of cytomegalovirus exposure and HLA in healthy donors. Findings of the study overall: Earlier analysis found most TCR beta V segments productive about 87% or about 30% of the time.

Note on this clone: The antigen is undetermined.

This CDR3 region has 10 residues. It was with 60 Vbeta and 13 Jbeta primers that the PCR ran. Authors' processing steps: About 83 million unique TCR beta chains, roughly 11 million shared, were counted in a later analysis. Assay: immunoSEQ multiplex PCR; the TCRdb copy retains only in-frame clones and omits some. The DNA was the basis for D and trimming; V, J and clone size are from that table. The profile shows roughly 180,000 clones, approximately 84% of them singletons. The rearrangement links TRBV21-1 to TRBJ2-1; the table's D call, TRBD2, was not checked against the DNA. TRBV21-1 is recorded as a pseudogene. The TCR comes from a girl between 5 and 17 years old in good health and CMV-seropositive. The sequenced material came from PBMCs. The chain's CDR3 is CASIWRDRFF. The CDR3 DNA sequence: TGTGCCTCGATATGGAGGGACCGGTTCTTC.